Listed below are T cell receptor beta chains from one sample, sequenced in a study of cytomegalovirus exposure and HLA in healthy donors. Profiling relied on immunoSEQ multiplex PCR, and the TCRdb table lists in-frame clones only, not all of them. The repertoire has about 140,000 clones, around 88% of them found once; the top ten carry over 6.5%. The sequenced sample consisted of PBMCs. These receptors were collected from a woman in her late teens or twenties in good health and CMV-seropositive. CDR3s include the opening cysteine and the closing phenylalanine or tryptophan. The D gene is left open where the match is weak.

TRBV7-3	TRBJ2-3	.	CASSLLGGDADTQYF	TGTGCCAGCAGCTTACTAGGGGGTGACGCAGATACGCAGTATTTT
TRBV7-2	TRBJ1-2	.	CASSLYRDYGYTF	TGTGCCAGCAGCTTATATCGCGACTATGGCTACACCTTC
TRBV15	TRBJ2-1	TRBD2	CATSTSTSGPYNEQFF	TGTGCCACCAGCACTAGTACTAGCGGGCCTTACAATGAGCAGTTCTTC
TRBV19	TRBJ1-1	.	CASSIWGTREAFF	TGTGCCAGTAGTATATGGGGGACACGTGAAGCTTTCTTT
TRBV29-1	TRBJ1-3	.	CSVQASSGNTIYF	TGCAGCGTACAGGCGAGCTCTGGAAACACCATATATTTT
TRBV18	TRBJ1-1	.	CASSPSPDTNTEAFF	TGTGCCAGCTCACCTAGTCCGGACACGAACACTGAAGCTTTCTTT
TRBV5-5	TRBJ1-2	.	CASSSTGVSIGYTF	TGTGCCAGCAGCTCGACAGGAGTCTCTATTGGCTACACCTTC
TRBV28	TRBJ2-3	.	CASSSEIRRADTQYF	TGTGCCAGCAGTTCAGAAATAAGGCGGGCAGATACGCAGTATTTT
TRBV7-2	TRBJ1-2	TRBD1	CASTTRGDRGYYGYTF	TGTGCCAGCACCACTAGGGGGGACAGGGGTTACTATGGCTACACCTTC
TRBV5-1	TRBJ2-7	TRBD2	CASSQTSGTSYEQYF	TGCGCCAGCAGCCAGACTAGCGGGACCTCCTACGAGCAGTACTTC
TRBV12-5	TRBJ2-7	.	CASSYEQYF	TGTGCCTCGAGCTACGAGCAGTACTTC
TRBV6-1	TRBJ1-3	.	CASSEGDILAGNTIYF	TGTGCCAGCAGTGAAGGGGACATCCTCGCTGGAAACACCATATATTTT
TRBV10-2	TRBJ2-7	TRBD1	CASSEKGANYEQYF	TGCGCCAGCAGTGAGAAGGGGGCTAACTACGAGCAGTACTTC
TRBV2	TRBJ2-1	.	CASGRIRGNEQFF	TGTGCCAGCGGCAGAATACGGGGGAATGAGCAGTTCTTC
TRBV11-2	TRBJ1-1	.	CASSLGGDTEAFF	TGTGCCAGCAGCTTAGGGGGGGACACTGAAGCTTTCTTT
TRBV5-1	TRBJ1-1	.	CASSFVQGRGTEAFF	TGCGCCAGCAGCTTTGTCCAGGGAAGGGGCACTGAAGCTTTCTTT